This is a list of T cell receptor beta chains from one sample in a study of early T cells in non-severe SARS-CoV-2 infection. A single record per CDR3 protein comes from TCRdb applying MiXCR to the 5' RACE reads. In the table there are more than 65,000 distinct CDR3 sequences, around 12% of which are singletons. The specimen was whole blood. These receptors all come from an adult who was a healthcare worker with PCR-confirmed SARS-CoV-2 infection or an uninfected control (not recorded which). Both conserved end residues are part of each CDR3. The D gene is left open where the match is weak. Clone size is shown for a subset of rows, as once, few, many or a class of expanded clone.

j_call d_call clone_size v_call cdr3_aa cdr3_nt
TRBJ2-2 TRBD1 many TRBV11-2 CASSTSGTAYTGELFF TGTGCCAGCAGCACATCGGGGACAGCCTACACCGGGGAGCTGTTTTTT
TRBJ2-7 . many TRBV6-6 CASSSLAEHSYEQYF TGTGCCAGCAGCTCCCTCGCGGAACACTCCTACGAGCAGTACTTC
TRBJ2-3 . many TRBV10-3 CAISGDGETDTQYF TGTGCCATCAGCGGGGACGGGGAAACAGATACGCAGTATTTT
TRBJ1-6 . . TRBV27 CASTAAAGNSPLHF TGTGCCAGCACGGCAGCCGCAGGAAATTCACCCCTCCACTTT
TRBJ2-3 TRBD2 many TRBV7-7 CASSSGISTDTQYF TGTGCTAGCAGCAGCGGGATAAGCACAGATACGCAGTATTTT
TRBJ2-7 . . TRBV7-2 CASSWDILYEQYF TGTGCCAGCAGCTGGGACATCCTCTACGAGCAGTACTTC
TRBJ1-5 . . TRBV6-5 CASTSFESQHF TGTGCCAGCACCAGTTTCGAATCCCAGCATTTT
TRBJ2-7 . many TRBV28 CASKFGGSEQYF TGTGCCAGCAAGTTCGGGGGTAGCGAGCAGTACTTC
TRBJ2-1 . many TRBV10-2 CASSESPSDPHPKGGEQFF TGCGCCAGCAGTGAGTCTCCCAGCGATCCACATCCAAAGGGGGGTGAGCAGTTCTTC
TRBJ2-5 . many TRBV6-5 CASSLGGSIQETQYF TGTGCCAGCAGTCTCGGCGGCAGCATCCAAGAGACCCAGTACTTC
TRBJ2-1 TRBD2 many TRBV25-1 CASSAHPGTSGTNEQFF TGTGCCAGCAGTGCCCATCCCGGGACTAGCGGGACCAATGAGCAGTTCTTC
TRBJ2-3 TRBD2 few TRBV10-3 CAISDSSGSTDTQYF TGTGCCATCAGTGATTCTAGCGGGTCCACAGATACGCAGTATTTT
TRBJ2-6 TRBD1 many TRBV25-1 CASSASGGQSSSGANVLTF TGTGCCAGCAGTGCCTCTGGGGGACAGAGCTCCTCTGGGGCCAACGTCCTGACTTTC
TRBJ2-3 . . TRBV24-1 CATSDPPTDTQYF TGTGCCACCAGTGATCCCCCCACAGATACGCAGTATTTT
TRBJ2-3 TRBD2 many TRBV10-3 CAITPSDRRGDTQYF TGTGCCATCACCCCCAGTGACCGGCGGGGGGATACGCAGTATTTT
TRBJ2-2 . few TRBV29-1 CSVRQGTGELFF TGCAGCGTTCGCCAGGGGACCGGGGAGCTGTTTTTT
TRBJ2-1 TRBD1 . TRBV29-1 CSVQGARANEQFF TGCAGCGTCCAGGGGGCCCGGGCCAATGAGCAGTTCTTC
TRBJ2-3 . many TRBV10-2 CASSEPLATQYF TGCGCCAGCAGTGAGCCGCTTGCTACGCAGTATTTT
TRBJ2-5 . . TRBV7-9 CATVSPLGGLQETQYF TGTGCCACCGTAAGTCCCCTAGGGGGTCTGCAAGAGACCCAGTACTTC
TRBJ1-5 . many TRBV27 CASSPRDARLGRNQPQHF TGTGCCAGCAGTCCCAGGGACGCCCGACTCGGAAGGAATCAGCCCCAGCATTTT
TRBJ1-1 . many TRBV20-1 CSARFTGMNTEAFF TGCAGTGCTAGATTCACGGGCATGAACACTGAAGCTTTCTTT
TRBJ1-2 TRBD1 many TRBV19 CARKTGYGYTF TGTGCCAGGAAGACAGGGTATGGCTACACCTTC
TRBJ2-1 . . TRBV12-3/TRBV12-4 CASKNNEQFF TGTGCCAGCAAAAACAATGAGCAGTTCTTC
TRBJ2-2 . many TRBV6-4 CASSDGGSSGELFF TGTGCCAGCAGTGACGGTGGGAGCTCCGGGGAGCTGTTTTTT
TRBJ2-5 TRBD1 many TRBV4-3 CASSQHGTGETQYF TGCGCCAGCAGCCAACACGGGACAGGGGAGACCCAGTACTTC
TRBJ1-2 . . TRBV20-1 CSASKGDYGYTF TGCAGTGCTAGTAAGGGGGACTATGGCTACACCTTC
TRBJ1-1 . . TRBV5-1 CASSFPGESTEAFF TGCGCCAGCAGCTTTCCGGGGGAATCCACTGAAGCTTTCTTT
TRBJ1-2 . . TRBV20-1 CSARDRTTGSGGGYTF TGCAGTGCTAGAGATCGGACCACAGGTTCTGGGGGCGGCTACACCTTC
TRBJ2-7 . many TRBV5-6 CASSVIRDTYEQYF TGTGCCAGCAGCGTTATCCGGGACACCTACGAGCAGTACTTC
TRBJ1-1 . many TRBV20-1 CSARVRELEAFF TGCAGTGCTAGAGTTAGGGAATTAGAGGCTTTCTTT
TRBJ2-4 TRBD1 many TRBV6-6 CASSGPGGVENIQYF TGTGCCAGCAGTGGGCCAGGGGGCGTAGAAAACATTCAGTACTTC
TRBJ1-5 TRBD1 many TRBV10-2 CASSVTGGSQPQHF TGCGCCAGCAGCGTGACAGGGGGTAGTCAGCCCCAGCATTTT
TRBJ2-3 TRBD2 many TRBV29-1 CSVVPLAGGSTDTQYF TGCAGCGTTGTACCTCTAGCGGGGGGGAGCACAGATACGCAGTATTTT
TRBJ1-2 . few TRBV6-5 CASSYSHAAGYTF TGTGCCAGCAGTTACTCACATGCGGCAGGCTACACCTTC
TRBJ2-7 . many TRBV7-9 CASIRGDTYEQYF TGTGCCAGCATCCGCGGGGACACCTACGAGCAGTACTTC
TRBJ1-5 . many TRBV28 CASSRSGGQYQPQHF TGTGCCAGCAGTCGGTCTGGGGGTCAGTATCAGCCCCAGCATTTT
TRBJ1-1 . many TRBV29-1 CSVEDPTINTEAFF TGCAGCGTTGAAGATCCTACGATAAACACTGAAGCTTTCTTT
TRBJ2-7 TRBD1 many TRBV11-2 CASSPPWTGNEQYF TGTGCCAGCAGCCCTCCTTGGACAGGGAACGAGCAGTACTTC
TRBJ2-1 TRBD2 many TRBV6-4 CASSEAGDYNEQFF TGTGCCAGCAGTGAAGCGGGGGACTACAATGAGCAGTTCTTC
TRBJ2-1 TRBD1 many TRBV7-2 CASSFDRGTYNEQFF TGTGCCAGCAGTTTCGACAGGGGTACCTACAATGAGCAGTTCTTC
TRBJ2-1 TRBD1 . TRBV9 CASSLDRNNNEQFF TGTGCCAGCAGCCTGGACAGGAACAACAATGAGCAGTTCTTC
TRBJ2-7 TRBD2 . TRBV3-1 CASSQDLLAGREQYF TGTGCCAGCAGCCAAGATCTGCTAGCGGGACGGGAGCAGTACTTC
TRBJ1-1 . . TRBV28 CASSLREGGATEAFF TGTGCCAGCAGTTTACGGGAGGGCGGGGCAACTGAAGCTTTCTTT
TRBJ1-1 . many TRBV10-2 CASRAGPGNTEAFF TGCGCCAGCAGGGCGGGACCGGGGAACACTGAAGCTTTCTTT
TRBJ2-6 . many TRBV15 CATSIGFGANVLTF TGTGCCACCAGCATTGGGTTTGGGGCCAACGTCCTGACTTTC